This TCR beta chain appears in the sequencing data of a study of long-term antiretroviral therapy in people with HIV. Study-level background: The immediate-ART recommendation dates to 2015, and the earliest samples predate it by about a decade.

Investigators performed immunoSEQ version v3.0 at survey level. The repertoire was sequenced with immunoSEQ multiplex PCR; TCRdb's copy has only in-frame clones and lacks some. Found here are over 30,000 clones, around 80% of them singletons; the top ten hold under 8.5%. CDR1 is SGHTA, CDR2 FQGNSA, per germline. CDR3 size: 15 residues. The trim removed 6 bases at V and 8 bases at J, leaving 9 bases unmatched. This clone occurred once. V is TRBV7-2 and J is TRBJ2-1; 11 nucleotides agree with TRBD2. The sequences come from unsorted PBMCs, collected 2 years after starting antiretroviral therapy. The sequence derives from a woman in her forties or fifties with HIV. CDR3 protein: CASSALAGGPDEQFF. CDR3 in DNA: TGTGCCAGCAGTGCATTAGCGGGGGGGCCTGATGAGCAGTTCTTC.